The 3 T cell receptor beta chains in this list originate from one sample, sequenced in a study of T-cell reconstitution after alpha-beta-depleted transplantation in children. During its preparation, the TCRbeta library received unique molecular identifiers. A single record per CDR3 protein comes from TCRdb applying MiXCR to the PCR reads. The profile shows approximately 400,000 distinct CDR3 sequences, roughly a tenth of them singletons. The sample consisted of PBMCs from the stem cell graft donor, taken from the stem cell graft. The receptors derive from a human donor who donated a stem cell graft to a child with acute myeloid leukemia.

In this sample, this clonotype turned up a few times. The chain carries TRBV5-1 and TRBJ2-2; 11 bases map to TRBD2. Germline V gives CDR1 SGHRS, CDR2 YFSETQ. Trimming removed 4 bases from V and 4 bases from J; junction bases left unmatched: 9. This CDR3 contains 17 residues. The CDR3 loop reads CASSPIAGGPGTGELFF. The CDR3 DNA reads TGCGCCAGCAGCCCGATAGCGGGAGGGCCGGGCACCGGGGAGCTGTTTTTT. Supplemented by reference TRBV5-1 and TRBJ2-2, the full variable domain reads KAGVTQTPRYLIKTRGQQVTLSCSPISGHRSVSWYQQTPGQGLQFLFEYFSETQRNKGNFPGRFSGRQFSNSRSEMNVSTLELGDSALYLCASSPIAGGPGTGELFFGEGSRLTVL.

Only one count was recorded for this clonotype. An end of the junction does not agree with germline; a read error may underlie this. The chain employs TRBV20-1 and TRBJ2-2; D is perhaps TRBD2 (5 bases). Per germline, CDR1 DFQATT and CDR2 SNEGSKA (reference sequence). The CDR3 totals 15 residues. This chain's CDR3 is CSASSASRNTGERFF. The CDR3 nucleotides read TGCAGTGCTAGCAGCGCTAGCAGGAACACCGGGGAGCGGTTTTTT.

The V call is TRBV6-2 or TRBV6-3, the J call TRBJ2-3, with 11 bases that match TRBD1. J gave up 4 bases and V 8 bases, and 11 bases lay outside the gene matches. Germline V gene sequence: CDR1 MNHEY, CDR2 SVGEGT. The CDR3 is 16 amino acids. CDR3 sequence reads: CASGKVGQGAADTQYF. DNA for the CDR3: TGTGCCAGCGGGAAGGTCGGACAGGGGGCCGCAGATACGCAGTATTTT.